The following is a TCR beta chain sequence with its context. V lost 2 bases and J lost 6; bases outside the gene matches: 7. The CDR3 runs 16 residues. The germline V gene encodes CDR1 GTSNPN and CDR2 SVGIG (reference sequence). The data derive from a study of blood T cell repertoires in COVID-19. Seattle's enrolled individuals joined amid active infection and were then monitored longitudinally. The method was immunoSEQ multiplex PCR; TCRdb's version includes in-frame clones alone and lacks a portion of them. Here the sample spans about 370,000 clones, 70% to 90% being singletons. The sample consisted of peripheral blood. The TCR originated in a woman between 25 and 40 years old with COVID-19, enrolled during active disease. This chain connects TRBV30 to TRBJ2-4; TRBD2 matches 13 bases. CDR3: CAWSLPTSGRRNIQYF. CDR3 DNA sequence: TGTGCCTGGAGTCTACCGACTAGCGGGAGGAGAAACATTCAGTACTTC.